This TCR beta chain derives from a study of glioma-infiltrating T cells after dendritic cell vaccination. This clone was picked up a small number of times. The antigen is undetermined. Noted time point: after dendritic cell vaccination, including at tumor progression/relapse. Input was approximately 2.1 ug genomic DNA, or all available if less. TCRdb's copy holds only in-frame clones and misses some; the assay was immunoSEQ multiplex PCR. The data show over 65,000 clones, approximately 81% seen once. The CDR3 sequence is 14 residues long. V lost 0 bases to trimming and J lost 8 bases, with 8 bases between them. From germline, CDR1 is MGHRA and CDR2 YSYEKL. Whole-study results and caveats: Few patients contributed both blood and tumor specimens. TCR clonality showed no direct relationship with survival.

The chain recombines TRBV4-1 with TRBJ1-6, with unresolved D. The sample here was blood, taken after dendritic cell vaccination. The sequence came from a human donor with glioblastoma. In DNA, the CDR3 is TGCGCCAGCAGCCAAGAAGGAGAGTATTCACCCCTCCACTTT. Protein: CASSQEGEYSPLHF.